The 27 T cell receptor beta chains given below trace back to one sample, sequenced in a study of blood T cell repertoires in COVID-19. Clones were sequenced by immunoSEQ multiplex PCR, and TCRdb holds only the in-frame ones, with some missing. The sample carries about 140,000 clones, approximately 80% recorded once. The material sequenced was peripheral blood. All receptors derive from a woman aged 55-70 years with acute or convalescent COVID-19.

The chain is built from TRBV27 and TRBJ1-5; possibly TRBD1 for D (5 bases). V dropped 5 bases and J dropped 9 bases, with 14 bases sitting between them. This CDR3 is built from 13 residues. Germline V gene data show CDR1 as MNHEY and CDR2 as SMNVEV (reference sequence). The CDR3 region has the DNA TGTGCCAGCAGTCGAAGGGGTCTGGGGCCCCAGCATTTT. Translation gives CASSRRGLGPQHF.

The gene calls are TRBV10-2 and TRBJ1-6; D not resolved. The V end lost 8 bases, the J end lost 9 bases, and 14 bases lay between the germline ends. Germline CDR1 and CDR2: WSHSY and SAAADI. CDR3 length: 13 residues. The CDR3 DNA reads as TGCGCCAGCGTGGACCGCGGGAGTTCACCCCTCCACTTT. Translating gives CASVDRGSSPLHF.

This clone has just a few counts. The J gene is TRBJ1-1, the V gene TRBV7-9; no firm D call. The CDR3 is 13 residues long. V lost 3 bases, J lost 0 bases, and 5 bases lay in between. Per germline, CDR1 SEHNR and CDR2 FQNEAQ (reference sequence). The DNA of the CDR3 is TGTGCCAGCAGCTTTATAATGAACACTGAAGCTTTCTTT. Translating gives CASSFIMNTEAFF.

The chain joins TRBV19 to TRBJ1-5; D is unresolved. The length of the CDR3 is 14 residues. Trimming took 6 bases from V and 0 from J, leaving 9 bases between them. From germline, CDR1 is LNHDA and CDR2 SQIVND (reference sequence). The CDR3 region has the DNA TGTGCCAGTAGCCTCGGGGATAGCAATCAGCCCCAGCATTTT. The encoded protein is CASSLGDSNQPQHF.

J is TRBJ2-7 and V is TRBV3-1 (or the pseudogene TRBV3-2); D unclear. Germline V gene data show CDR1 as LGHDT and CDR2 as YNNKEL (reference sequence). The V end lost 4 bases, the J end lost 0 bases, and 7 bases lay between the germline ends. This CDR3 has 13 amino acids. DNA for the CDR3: TGTGCCAGCAGCCCACGGAGCTCCTACGAGCAGTACTTC. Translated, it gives CASSPRSSYEQYF.

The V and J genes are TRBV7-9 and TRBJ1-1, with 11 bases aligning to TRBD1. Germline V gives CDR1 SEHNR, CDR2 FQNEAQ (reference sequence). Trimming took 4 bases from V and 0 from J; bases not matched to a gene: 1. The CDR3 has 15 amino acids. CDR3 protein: CASSWDRGVNTEAFF. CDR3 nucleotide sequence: TGTGCCAGCAGCTGGGACAGGGGGGTGAACACTGAAGCTTTCTTT.

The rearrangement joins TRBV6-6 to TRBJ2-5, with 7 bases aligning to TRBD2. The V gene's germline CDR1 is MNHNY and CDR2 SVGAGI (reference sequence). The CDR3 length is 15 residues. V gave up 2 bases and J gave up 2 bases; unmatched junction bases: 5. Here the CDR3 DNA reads TGTGCCAGCAGTTACGCGGGGAGGGGTCAAGAGACCCAGTACTTC. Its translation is CASSYAGRGQETQYF.

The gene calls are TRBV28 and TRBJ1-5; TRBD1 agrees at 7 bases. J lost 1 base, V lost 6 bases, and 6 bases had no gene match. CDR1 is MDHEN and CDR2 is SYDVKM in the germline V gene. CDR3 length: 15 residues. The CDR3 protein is CASSRTGASNQPQHF. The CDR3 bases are TGTGCCAGCAGCCGGACAGGAGCCAGCAATCAGCCCCAGCATTTT.

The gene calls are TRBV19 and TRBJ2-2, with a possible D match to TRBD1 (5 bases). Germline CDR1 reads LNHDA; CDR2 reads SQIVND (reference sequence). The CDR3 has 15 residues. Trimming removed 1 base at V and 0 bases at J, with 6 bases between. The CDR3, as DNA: TGTGCCAGTAGTATAGCGGACACGAACACCGGGGAGCTGTTTTTT. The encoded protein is CASSIADTNTGELFF.

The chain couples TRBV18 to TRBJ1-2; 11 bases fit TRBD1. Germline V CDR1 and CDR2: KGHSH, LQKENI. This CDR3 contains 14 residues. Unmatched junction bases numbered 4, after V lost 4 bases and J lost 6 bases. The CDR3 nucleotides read TGTGCCAGCTCACGGGACAGGGGGATTGATGGCTACACCTTC. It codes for CASSRDRGIDGYTF.

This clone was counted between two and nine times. CDR3 DNA: TGTGCCAGCAGTGTAAGCATGGTGGGAGTACCCTACGAGCAGTACTTC. Protein: CASSVSMVGVPYEQYF. The chain carries TRBV28 and TRBJ2-7; a possible D gene is TRBD2 (5 bases). With 5 bases removed from V and 2 bases from J, the gap between germline ends came to 19 bases. The V gene's germline CDR1 is MDHEN and CDR2 SYDVKM. This CDR3 is 16 amino acids long. The variable domain in full, completed from reference TRBV28 and TRBJ2-7, reads DVKVTQSSRYLVKRTGEKVFLECVQDMDHENMFWYRQDPGLGLRLIYFSYDVKMKEKGDIPEGYSVSREKKERFSLILESASTNQTSMYLCASSVSMVGVPYEQYFGPGTRLTVT.

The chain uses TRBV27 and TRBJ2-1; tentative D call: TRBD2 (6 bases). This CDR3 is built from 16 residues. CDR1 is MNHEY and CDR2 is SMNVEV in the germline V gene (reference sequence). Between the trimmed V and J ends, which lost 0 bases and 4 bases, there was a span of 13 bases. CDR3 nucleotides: TGTGCCAGCAGTTTATCGACTGGGGACTTGTACAATGAGCAGTTCTTC. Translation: CASSLSTGDLYNEQFF.

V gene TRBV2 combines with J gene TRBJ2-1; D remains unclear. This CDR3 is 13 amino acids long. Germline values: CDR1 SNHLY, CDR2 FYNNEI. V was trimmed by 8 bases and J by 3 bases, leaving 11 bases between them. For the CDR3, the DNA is TGTGCCAGCGTCAGAATCAGCTACAATGAGCAGTTCTTC. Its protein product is CASVRISYNEQFF.

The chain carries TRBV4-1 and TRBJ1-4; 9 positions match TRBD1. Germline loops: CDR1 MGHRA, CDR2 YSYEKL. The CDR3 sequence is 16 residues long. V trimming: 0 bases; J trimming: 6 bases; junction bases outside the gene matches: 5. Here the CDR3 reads CASSQELGQGYEKLFF. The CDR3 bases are TGCGCCAGCAGCCAAGAACTGGGACAGGGTTATGAAAAACTGTTTTTT.

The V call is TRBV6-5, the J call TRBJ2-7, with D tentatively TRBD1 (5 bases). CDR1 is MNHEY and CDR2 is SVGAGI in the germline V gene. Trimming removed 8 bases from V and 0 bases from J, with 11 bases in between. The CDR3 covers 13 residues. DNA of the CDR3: TGTGCCAGCTCTAAGACAGTCTCCTACGAGCAGTACTTC. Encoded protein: CASSKTVSYEQYF.

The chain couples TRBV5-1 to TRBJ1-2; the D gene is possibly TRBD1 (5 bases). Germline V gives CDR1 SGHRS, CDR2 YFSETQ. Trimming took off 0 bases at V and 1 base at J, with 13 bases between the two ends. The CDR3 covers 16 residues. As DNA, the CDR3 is TGCGCCAGCAGCTTGGGGCAGCGGGGGGATAACTATGGCTACACCTTC. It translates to CASSLGQRGDNYGYTF.

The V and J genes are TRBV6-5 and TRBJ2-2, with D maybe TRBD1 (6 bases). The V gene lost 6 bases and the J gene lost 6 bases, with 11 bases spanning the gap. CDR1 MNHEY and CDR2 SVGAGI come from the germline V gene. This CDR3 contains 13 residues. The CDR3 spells CASSPQGSGELFF. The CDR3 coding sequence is TGTGCCAGCAGCCCACAGGGATCCGGGGAGCTGTTTTTT.

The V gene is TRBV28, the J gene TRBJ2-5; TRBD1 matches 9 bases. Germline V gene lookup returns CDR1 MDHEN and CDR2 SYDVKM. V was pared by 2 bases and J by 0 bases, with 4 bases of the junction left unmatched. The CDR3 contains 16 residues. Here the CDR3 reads CASSLRTGAYQETQYF. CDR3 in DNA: TGTGCCAGCAGTTTACGGACAGGGGCGTACCAAGAGACCCAGTACTTC.

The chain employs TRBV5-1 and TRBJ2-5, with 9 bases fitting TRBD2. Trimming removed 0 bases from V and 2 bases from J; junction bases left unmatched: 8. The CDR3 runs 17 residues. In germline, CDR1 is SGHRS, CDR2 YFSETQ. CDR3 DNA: TGCGCCAGCAGCTTGGGCGGGAGGGCAGGAGATCAAGAGACCCAGTACTTC. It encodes CASSLGGRAGDQETQYF. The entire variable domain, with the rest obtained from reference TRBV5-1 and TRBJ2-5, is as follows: KAGVTQTPRYLIKTRGQQVTLSCSPISGHRSVSWYQQTPGQGLQFLFEYFSETQRNKGNFPGRFSGRQFSNSRSEMNVSTLELGDSALYLCASSLGGRAGDQETQYFGPGTRLLVL.

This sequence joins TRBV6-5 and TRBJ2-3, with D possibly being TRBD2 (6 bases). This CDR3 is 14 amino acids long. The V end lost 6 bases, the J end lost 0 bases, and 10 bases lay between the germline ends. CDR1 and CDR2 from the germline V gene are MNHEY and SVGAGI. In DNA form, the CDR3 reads TGTGCCAGCAGGGGGGACTGGAGCACAGATACGCAGTATTTT. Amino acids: CASRGDWSTDTQYF.

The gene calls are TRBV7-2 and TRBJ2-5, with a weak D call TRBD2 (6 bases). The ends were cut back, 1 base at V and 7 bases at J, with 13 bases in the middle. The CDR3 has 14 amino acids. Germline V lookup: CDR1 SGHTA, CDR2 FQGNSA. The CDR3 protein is CASSLGLVDRTQYF. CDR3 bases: TGTGCCAGCAGCTTAGGACTAGTCGATAGGACCCAGTACTTC.

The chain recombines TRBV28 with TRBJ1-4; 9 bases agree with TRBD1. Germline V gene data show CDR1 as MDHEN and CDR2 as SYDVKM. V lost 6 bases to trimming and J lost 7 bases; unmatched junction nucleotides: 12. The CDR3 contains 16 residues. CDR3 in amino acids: CASRSTGGGLTEKLFF. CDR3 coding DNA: TGTGCCAGCAGATCCACAGGGGGCGGATTGACTGAAAAACTGTTTTTT.

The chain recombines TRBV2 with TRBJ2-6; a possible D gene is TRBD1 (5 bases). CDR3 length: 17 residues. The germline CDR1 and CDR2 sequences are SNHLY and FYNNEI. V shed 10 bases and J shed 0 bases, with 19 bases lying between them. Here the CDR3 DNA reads TGTGCCATTACGAGGCAGGGAAGGGACTCTGGGGCCAACGTCCTGACTTTC. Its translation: CAITRQGRDSGANVLTF.

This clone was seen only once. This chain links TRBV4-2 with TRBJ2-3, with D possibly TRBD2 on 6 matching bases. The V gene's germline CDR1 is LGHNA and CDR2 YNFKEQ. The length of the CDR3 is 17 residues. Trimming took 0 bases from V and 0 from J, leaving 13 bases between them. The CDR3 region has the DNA TGTGCCAGCAGCCAAGATGGGGGTGGGACTAGCACAGATACGCAGTATTTT. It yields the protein CASSQDGGGTSTDTQYF.

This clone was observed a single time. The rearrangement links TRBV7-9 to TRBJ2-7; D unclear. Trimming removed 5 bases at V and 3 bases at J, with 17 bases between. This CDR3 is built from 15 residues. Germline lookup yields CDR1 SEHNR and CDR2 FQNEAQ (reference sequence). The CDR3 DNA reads TGTGCCAGCAGCCTTATTCCGGATACGGGCTACGAGCAGTACTTC. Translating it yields CASSLIPDTGYEQYF.

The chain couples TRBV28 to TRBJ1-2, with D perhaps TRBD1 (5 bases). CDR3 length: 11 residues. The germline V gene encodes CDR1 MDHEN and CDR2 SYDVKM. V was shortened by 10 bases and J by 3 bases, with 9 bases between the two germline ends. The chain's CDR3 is CATAGYYGYTF. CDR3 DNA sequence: TGTGCCACCGCAGGGTACTATGGCTACACCTTC.

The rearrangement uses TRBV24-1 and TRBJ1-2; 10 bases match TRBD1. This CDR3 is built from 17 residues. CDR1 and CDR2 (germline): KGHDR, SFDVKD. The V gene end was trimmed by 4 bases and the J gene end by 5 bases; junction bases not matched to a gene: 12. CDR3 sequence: CATSDPVDGQGGYGYTF. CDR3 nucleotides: TGTGCCACCAGTGACCCAGTTGACGGACAGGGGGGATATGGCTACACCTTC.